These T cell receptor beta chains were read from a single sample in a study of T cell changes during pregnancy in multiple sclerosis. TCRdb's copy holds only in-frame clones and misses some; the assay was immunoSEQ multiplex PCR. The profile shows roughly 29,000 clones, about 88% of them singletons. Sequences were derived from CD8+ T cells from peripheral blood mononuclear cells, sampled before pregnancy. All receptors derive from a female donor with multiple sclerosis, enrolled in a pregnancy study. The CDR3 runs from the conserved cysteine through the conserved F or W.

j_gene: TRBJ1-1; v_gene: TRBV5-1; CDR3aa: CASSLAEGMNTEAFF
j_gene: TRBJ1-2; v_gene: TRBV5-6; CDR3aa: CASSFGTLEGFEGYTF
j_gene: TRBJ2-5; v_gene: TRBV19; CDR3aa: CASSTRQGTKETQYF
j_gene: TRBJ1-6; v_gene: TRBV7-2; CDR3aa: CASSLGPRTNSPLHF
j_gene: TRBJ2-5; v_gene: TRBV5-6; CDR3aa: CASSTSEAYQETQYF
j_gene: TRBJ2-3; v_gene: TRBV7-9; CDR3aa: CASSWDNGYSPDTQYF
j_gene: TRBJ2-7; v_gene: TRBV19; CDR3aa: CASSTILAGGRNEQYF
j_gene: TRBJ2-1; v_gene: TRBV7-9; CDR3aa: CASSLARGNEQFF
j_gene: TRBJ1-1; v_gene: TRBV7-6; CDR3aa: CASSSGQGAGEAFF
j_gene: TRBJ1-5; v_gene: TRBV19; CDR3aa: CASSSPWTPNQPQHF
j_gene: TRBJ2-7; v_gene: TRBV5-6; CDR3aa: CASSRGTAYEQYF
j_gene: TRBJ2-3; v_gene: TRBV27; CDR3aa: CASSPDSYLTDTQYF
j_gene: TRBJ2-7; v_gene: TRBV5-6; CDR3aa: CASSLGGRDYEQYF
j_gene: TRBJ2-7; v_gene: TRBV7-9; CDR3aa: CASSLDSGSTSYEQYF
j_gene: TRBJ2-7; v_gene: TRBV6-1; CDR3aa: CASSEVGTGSEQYF
j_gene: TRBJ1-5; v_gene: TRBV5-1; CDR3aa: CASSPWGDANQPQHF
j_gene: TRBJ1-1; v_gene: TRBV9; CDR3aa: CASSLGQGMNTEAFF